These 21 T cell receptor beta chains were all obtained from the same sample, sequenced in a study of blood T cell repertoires in COVID-19. The protocol was immunoSEQ multiplex PCR, while the TCRdb copy is restricted to in-frame clones and leaves out a portion. Seen here are approximately 260,000 clones, 65% to 90% observed once, and the top ten hold more than 4.5%. The specimen sequenced was peripheral blood. The receptors stem from a woman older than 75 with active or convalescent COVID-19.

In regard to this clone: The same CDR3 is also encoded by other DNA sequences in this sample. V usage is TRBV28 and J usage is TRBJ1-5; D is uncertain. The germline V gene encodes CDR1 MDHEN and CDR2 SYDVKM. V was pared by 3 bases and J by 7 bases, with 4 bases between. The CDR3 sequence is 11 residues long. In DNA form, the CDR3 reads TGTGCCAGCAGTTTTGGCCAGCCCCAGCATTTT. As protein: CASSFGQPQHF.

The chain joins TRBV24-1 to TRBJ2-1; TRBD2 agrees at 9 bases. The ends lost 3 bases at V and 7 bases at J; junction bases unmatched: 12. Germline V gives CDR1 KGHDR, CDR2 SFDVKD. The CDR3 extends over 17 amino acids. Written as DNA, the CDR3 is TGTGCCACCAGTGATGGACCTGTGGCGGGAGGGATGAATGAGCAGTTCTTC. Amino acid sequence: CATSDGPVAGGMNEQFF.

The rearrangement joins TRBV15 to TRBJ1-4; the match to TRBD1 covers 7 bases. CDR1 and CDR2 from the germline V gene are LNHNV and YYDKDF (reference sequence). Trimming took 8 bases from V and 6 from J; bases not matched to a gene: 12. CDR3 length: 15 amino acids. In nucleotides, the CDR3 is TGTGCCACCGGAGACTGGACAGGCGGGGATGAAAAACTGTTTTTT. Its protein is CATGDWTGGDEKLFF. Full variable domain (outside the CDR3, taken from reference TRBV15 and TRBJ1-4): DAMVIQNPRYQVTQFGKPVTLSCSQTLNHNVMYWYQQKSSQAPKLLFHYYDKDFNNEADTPDNFQSRRPNTSFCFLDIRSPGLGDTAMYLCATGDWTGGDEKLFFGSGTQLSVL.

The sample holds one count of this clone. The rearrangement joins TRBV6-1 to TRBJ2-1; D remains ambiguous. CDR1 is MNHNS and CDR2 is SASEGT in the germline V gene. The CDR3 sequence is 12 residues long. V dropped 3 bases and J dropped 4 bases, with 4 bases sitting between them. The CDR3 reads CASSDQYNEQFF. The CDR3 bases are TGTGCCAGCAGTGACCAGTACAATGAGCAGTTCTTC.

This clone has just one count. The chain carries TRBV10-2 and TRBJ2-2, with 10 bases lining up with TRBD1. CDR3 length: 16 residues. Germline V CDR1 and CDR2: WSHSY, SAAADI. J gave up 5 bases and V 2 bases, and 5 bases lay outside the gene matches. The CDR3 DNA is TGCGCCAGCAGTGAGGACAGGGGGCTAAAGACCGGGGAGCTGTTTTTT. It is translated as CASSEDRGLKTGELFF.

The chain links TRBV27 to TRBJ2-7; 11 nucleotides line up with TRBD2. With V trimmed by 5 bases and J by 5 bases, 11 bases remained unmatched. The germline CDR1 and CDR2 sequences are MNHEY and SMNVEV (reference sequence). This CDR3 contains 16 residues. CDR3 nucleotides: TGTGCCAGCAGTACCTATTTAGCGGGAGGGTCCCACGAGCAGTACTTC. It encodes CASSTYLAGGSHEQYF.

The chain is built from TRBV7-2 and TRBJ1-1, with D possibly TRBD1 on 6 matching bases. Trimming shortened V by 5 bases and J by 1 base, and 11 bases separated the two germline ends. In germline, CDR1 is SGHTA, CDR2 FQGNSA. The CDR3 has 14 amino acids. CDR3: CASSLVGGNTEAFF. Written as DNA, the CDR3 is TGTGCCAGCAGCCTAGTAGGGGGGAACACTGAAGCTTTCTTT.

The chain uses TRBV4-2 and TRBJ1-2; D is perhaps TRBD1 (5 bases). The CDR3 length is 13 residues. The V end lost 4 bases, the J end lost 4 bases, and 10 bases lay between the germline ends. In germline, CDR1 is LGHNA, CDR2 YNFKEQ. The DNA for the CDR3 is TGTGCCAGCAGCCCCCAGGGTGGCTATGGCTACACCTTC. Protein product: CASSPQGGYGYTF.

This chain uses TRBV5-1 with TRBJ1-2; D uncertain. The V end was cut by 3 bases, the J end by 7 bases, with 22 bases between. The V gene's germline CDR1 is SGHRS and CDR2 YFSETQ. This CDR3 has 16 amino acids. The CDR3 spells CASSSQERGMGAGYTF. The CDR3 nucleotides are TGCGCCAGCAGCTCGCAGGAACGGGGAATGGGAGCTGGCTACACCTTC.

J is TRBJ2-3 and V is TRBV10-3; 7 bases match TRBD2. V lost 5 bases to trimming and J lost 0 bases; unmatched junction nucleotides: 14. This CDR3 has 18 residues. The germline V gene encodes CDR1 ENHRY and CDR2 SYGVKD. CDR3 sequence: CAISSAGASGVSTDTQYF. The DNA for the CDR3 is TGTGCCATCAGTTCCGCCGGGGCCAGCGGGGTAAGCACAGATACGCAGTATTTT.

This chain uses TRBV6-5 with TRBJ1-2, with D uncertain. The ends were cut back, 8 bases at V and 2 bases at J, with 6 bases in the middle. The CDR3 sequence is 11 residues long. CDR1 MNHEY and CDR2 SVGAGI come from the germline V gene. The CDR3 region has the DNA TGTGCCAGCGCGGGGAACTATGGCTACACCTTC. This codes for CASAGNYGYTF.

The rearrangement joins TRBV6-5 to TRBJ1-2, with D perhaps TRBD1 (6 bases). V lost 3 bases, J lost 2 bases, and 13 bases lay in between. The CDR3 consists of 15 residues. CDR1 MNHEY and CDR2 SVGAGI come from the germline V gene. The CDR3 spells CASSYAGGQNYGYTF. Here the CDR3 DNA reads TGTGCCAGCAGTTATGCGGGGGGGCAGAACTATGGCTACACCTTC.

The V call is TRBV9, the J call TRBJ1-1; 8 positions match TRBD1. Germline trimming cut 4 bases from V and 1 base from J; bases unmatched to any gene: 3. The germline CDR1 and CDR2 sequences are SGDLS and YYNGEE. The CDR3 length is 14 residues. Here the CDR3 DNA reads TGTGCCAGCAGCCCGACAGGGGCGAACACTGAAGCTTTCTTT. Its protein is CASSPTGANTEAFF.

This rearrangement joins TRBV10-1 to TRBJ2-3; 7 nucleotides agree with TRBD1. With V trimmed by 2 bases and J by 12 bases, 11 bases remained unmatched. The CDR3 length is 14 residues. Germline assignment: CDR1 WNHNN and CDR2 SYGVQD (reference sequence). The CDR3 is CASSETTGSLVQYF. The CDR3 nucleotides read TGCGCCAGCAGTGAGACGACAGGGTCCCTTGTCCAGTATTTT.

This chain uses TRBV28 with TRBJ1-2; TRBD1 might be the D (5 bases). CDR3 size: 12 residues. V gave up 5 bases and J gave up 8 bases, with 12 bases separating them. Per germline, CDR1 MDHEN and CDR2 SYDVKM. Here the CDR3 DNA reads TGTGCCAGCAGTGTTCAGGGATGGGGCTACACCTTC. Translating it yields CASSVQGWGYTF.

This chain connects TRBV18 to TRBJ1-2; D call uncertain. The germline gives CDR1 KGHSH, CDR2 LQKENI. CDR3 size: 14 residues. Trimming removed 3 bases at V and 2 bases at J, with 10 bases between. The CDR3 DNA is TGTGCCAGCTCACCGACCGGGAAAAACTATGGCTACACCTTC. This codes for CASSPTGKNYGYTF.

The V gene is TRBV29-1, the J gene TRBJ2-1; 7 bases agree with TRBD2. After removal of 2 bases from V and 1 base from J, the junction contained 8 bases not matched to a gene. Germline V gives CDR1 SQVTM, CDR2 ANQGSEA. The CDR3 covers 16 residues. The CDR3 bases are TGCAGCGTTGAAAGGGTGACTAGCCAGTCCTACAATGAGCAGTTCTTC. This translates into CSVERVTSQSYNEQFF.

The rearrangement joins TRBV9 to TRBJ2-1; TRBD2 aligns across 8 bases. The V gene's germline CDR1 is SGDLS and CDR2 YYNGEE. This CDR3 has 16 residues. Trimming removed 3 bases from V and 7 bases from J; junction bases left unmatched: 12. In DNA, the CDR3 is TGTGCCAGCAGCGGTATTCGCCTAGCGGGTATGAATGAGCAGTTCTTC. This codes for CASSGIRLAGMNEQFF.

V usage is TRBV5-1 and J usage is TRBJ2-7; 8 bases align to TRBD2. This CDR3 contains 17 residues. In germline, CDR1 is SGHRS, CDR2 YFSETQ. Trimming removed 4 bases from V and 3 bases from J; junction bases left unmatched: 15. DNA of the CDR3: TGCGCCAGCAGCCCTACCTCCGGGGGGGGCTTTAACTACGAGCAGTACTTC. This translates into CASSPTSGGGFNYEQYF.

The chain recombines TRBV3-1 (or the pseudogene TRBV3-2) with TRBJ2-4, with 8 positions matching TRBD1. V trimming: 3 bases; J trimming: 7 bases; junction bases outside the gene matches: 8. Germline CDR1 is LGHDT and CDR2 is YNNKEL (reference sequence). The CDR3 is made up of 15 amino acids. CDR3 region: CASSHRTGLKNIQYF. CDR3 nucleotide sequence: TGTGCCAGCAGCCATAGGACAGGGCTGAAGAACATTCAGTACTTC.

V is TRBV5-6 and J is TRBJ1-6; 9 nucleotides match TRBD1. V trimming: 6 bases; J trimming: 8 bases; junction bases outside the gene matches: 6. The germline V gene encodes CDR1 SGHDT and CDR2 YYEEEE. The CDR3 contains 14 residues. CDR3 sequence reads: CASTGTGSDSPLHF. In DNA form, the CDR3 reads TGTGCCAGCACCGGGACAGGGTCGGATTCACCCCTCCACTTT.